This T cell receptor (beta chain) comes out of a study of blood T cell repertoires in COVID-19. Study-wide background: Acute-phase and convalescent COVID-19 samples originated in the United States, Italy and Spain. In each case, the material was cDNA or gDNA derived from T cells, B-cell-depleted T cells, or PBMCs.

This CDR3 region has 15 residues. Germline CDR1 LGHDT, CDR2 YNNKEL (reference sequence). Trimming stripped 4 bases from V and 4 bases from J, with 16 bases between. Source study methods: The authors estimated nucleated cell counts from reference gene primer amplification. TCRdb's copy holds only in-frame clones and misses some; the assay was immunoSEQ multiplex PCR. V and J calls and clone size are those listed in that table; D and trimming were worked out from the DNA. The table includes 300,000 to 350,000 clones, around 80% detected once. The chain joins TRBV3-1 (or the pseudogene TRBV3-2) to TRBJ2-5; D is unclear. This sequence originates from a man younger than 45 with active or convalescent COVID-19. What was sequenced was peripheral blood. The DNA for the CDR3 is TGTGCCAGCAGCCCCTCGGGTCCTCGACGAGAGACCCAGTACTTC. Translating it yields CASSPSGPRRETQYF.